This T cell receptor (beta chain) was recovered during a study of blood T cell repertoires in COVID-19. Some clones are missing from TCRdb's copy, which holds only in-frame ones; the method was immunoSEQ multiplex PCR. The sample has some 200,000 clones; about 81% are singletons. The length of the CDR3 is 12 residues. Trimming removed 5 bases from V and 6 bases from J, with 8 bases in between. Looked up from germline, CDR1 is SNHLY and CDR2 is FYNNEI. This sequence joins TRBV2 and TRBJ2-1; D is unresolved. The sample comprised peripheral blood. This sequence was found in a woman aged 70-85 years with COVID-19, enrolled during active disease. DNA for the CDR3: TGTGCCAGCAGTTTCATTAGCAATGAGCAGTTCTTC. Translated, it gives CASSFISNEQFF.